This is a list of T cell receptor beta chains from one sample in a study of T cells in localized non-small cell lung cancer. Profiling relied on immunoSEQ multiplex PCR, and the TCRdb table lists in-frame clones only, not all of them. The sample yields approximately 70,000 clones, roughly four fifths seen once. The sample in question was PBMCs, obtained before any cancer treatment. The receptors were sampled from a man aged 35-69 years with stage II lung adenocarcinoma. CDR3s include the opening cysteine and the closing phenylalanine or tryptophan. The D gene is left open where the match is weak. Clone size is not always given. Where it is, it says once, few, many or a class for expanded clones.

cdr3_length: 14; j_call: TRBJ2-7; clone_size: once; d_call: -; v_call: TRBV6-1; cdr3_nt: TGTGCCAGCACCGGAGGCAGGTACTCCTACGAGCAGTACTTC; cdr3_aa: CASTGGRYSYEQYF
cdr3_length: 16; j_call: TRBJ2-1; clone_size: -; d_call: TRBD2; v_call: TRBV4-1; cdr3_nt: TGCGCCAGCAGCCAAGCTACTAGCGGGGGCTACAATGAGCAGTTCTTC; cdr3_aa: CASSQATSGGYNEQFF
cdr3_length: 16; j_call: TRBJ2-7; clone_size: -; d_call: -; v_call: TRBV19; cdr3_nt: TGTGCCAGTAGTATTAAGTCTACAGGTAGCCCCTACGAGCAGTACTTC; cdr3_aa: CASSIKSTGSPYEQYF
cdr3_length: 15; j_call: TRBJ1-3; clone_size: once; d_call: -; v_call: TRBV6-5; cdr3_nt: TGTGCCAGCAGCACAACACGGGAGGGTGGAAACACCATATATTTT; cdr3_aa: CASSTTREGGNTIYF
cdr3_length: 13; j_call: TRBJ1-1; clone_size: few; d_call: -; v_call: TRBV18; cdr3_nt: TGTGCCAGCTCACCACTGGGGGTTACTGAAGCTTTCTTT; cdr3_aa: CASSPLGVTEAFF
cdr3_length: 14; j_call: TRBJ1-2; clone_size: -; d_call: TRBD1; v_call: TRBV5-1; cdr3_nt: TGCGCCAGCACATTGCCGGGACAGGTCTATGGCTACACCTTC; cdr3_aa: CASTLPGQVYGYTF
cdr3_length: 14; j_call: TRBJ2-5; clone_size: few; d_call: TRBD1; v_call: TRBV19; cdr3_nt: TGTGCCAGTAAGACGGGACAGGGGGCGGTGGCCCAGTACTTC; cdr3_aa: CASKTGQGAVAQYF
cdr3_length: 12; j_call: TRBJ1-2; clone_size: few; d_call: -; v_call: TRBV11-2; cdr3_nt: TGTGCCAGCAGCTTAGACAGCTATGGCTACACCTTC; cdr3_aa: CASSLDSYGYTF
cdr3_length: 15; j_call: TRBJ2-2; clone_size: -; d_call: -; v_call: TRBV9; cdr3_nt: TGTGCCAGCAGCGTAGACGGCGCGAACACCGGGGAGCTGTTTTTT; cdr3_aa: CASSVDGANTGELFF
cdr3_length: 15; j_call: TRBJ2-7; clone_size: -; d_call: TRBD1; v_call: TRBV6-6; cdr3_nt: TGTGCCAGCAGTAAGACAGGGCGTACAACCTACGAGCAGTACTTC; cdr3_aa: CASSKTGRTTYEQYF
cdr3_length: 16; j_call: TRBJ2-2; clone_size: -; d_call: TRBD2; v_call: TRBV7-7; cdr3_nt: TGTGCTAGCAGCCCCGGGAGGCTAGTGGGCACCGGGGAGCTGTTTTTT; cdr3_aa: CASSPGRLVGTGELFF
cdr3_length: 14; j_call: TRBJ2-1; clone_size: once; d_call: TRBD2; v_call: TRBV30; cdr3_nt: TGTGCCTGGAGGACGACTAGCGGGGTTCTAGGGCAGTTCTTC; cdr3_aa: CAWRTTSGVLGQFF
cdr3_length: 11; j_call: TRBJ1-1; clone_size: few; d_call: -; v_call: TRBV30; cdr3_nt: TGTGCCTGGGACCGGGTGGGTGAAGCTTTCTTT; cdr3_aa: CAWDRVGEAFF
cdr3_length: 15; j_call: TRBJ2-2; clone_size: -; d_call: -; v_call: TRBV2; cdr3_nt: TGTGCCAGCAGTGAACAAATCCCAAATCACGGGGAGCTGTTTTTT; cdr3_aa: CASSEQIPNHGELFF
cdr3_length: 14; j_call: TRBJ1-2; clone_size: -; d_call: TRBD1; v_call: TRBV19; cdr3_nt: TGTGCCAGTTGTGATACAGGGGGAGCCTATGGCTACACCTTC; cdr3_aa: CASCDTGGAYGYTF
cdr3_length: 15; j_call: TRBJ2-2; clone_size: -; d_call: -; v_call: TRBV29-1; cdr3_nt: TGCAGCGTTGAGGGGGGCAGGGCGAACACCGGGGAGCTGTTTTTT; cdr3_aa: CSVEGGRANTGELFF
cdr3_length: 15; j_call: TRBJ2-5; clone_size: once; d_call: -; v_call: TRBV2; cdr3_nt: TGTGCCAGCAGAACCGGGCTAGGGGGCCAAGAGACCCAGTACTTC; cdr3_aa: CASRTGLGGQETQYF
cdr3_length: 14; j_call: TRBJ2-2; clone_size: -; d_call: -; v_call: TRBV11-1; cdr3_nt: TGTGCCAGCAGTTTACAGGGACGGACCGGGGAGCTGTTTTTT; cdr3_aa: CASSLQGRTGELFF
cdr3_length: 16; j_call: TRBJ2-2; clone_size: -; d_call: -; v_call: TRBV2; cdr3_nt: TGTGCCAGCAGTGGGACTCCCCGTGTAGGAACCGGGGAGCTGTTTTTT; cdr3_aa: CASSGTPRVGTGELFF
cdr3_length: 14; j_call: TRBJ1-1; clone_size: -; d_call: TRBD1; v_call: TRBV19; cdr3_nt: TGTGCCAGTACCGCAGTGGGTCCGGGACAGGGGTTCTTCTTT; cdr3_aa: CASTAVGPGQGFFF
cdr3_length: 17; j_call: TRBJ1-1; clone_size: once; d_call: TRBD1; v_call: TRBV19; cdr3_nt: TGTGCCAGTAGAGATAACAGGGGACAGGGGATGAACACTGAAGCTTTCTTT; cdr3_aa: CASRDNRGQGMNTEAFF
cdr3_length: 18; j_call: TRBJ1-2; clone_size: -; d_call: TRBD1; v_call: TRBV7-2; cdr3_nt: TGTGCCAGCAGCTTAATGTCCCGGGACAGCTTTTCCAACTATGGCTACACCTTC; cdr3_aa: CASSLMSRDSFSNYGYTF
cdr3_length: 17; j_call: TRBJ2-7; clone_size: -; d_call: TRBD2; v_call: TRBV11-2; cdr3_nt: TGTGCCAGCAGCCTCGGGACTAGCGGGAGGACGACCTACGAGCAGTACTTC; cdr3_aa: CASSLGTSGRTTYEQYF
cdr3_length: 17; j_call: TRBJ2-3; clone_size: -; d_call: TRBD2; v_call: TRBV4-3; cdr3_nt: TGCGCCAGCAGCCAAGGGGAGTGGGAGGGCCGAACAGATACGCAGTATTTT; cdr3_aa: CASSQGEWEGRTDTQYF
cdr3_length: 13; j_call: TRBJ2-3; clone_size: -; d_call: -; v_call: TRBV5-1; cdr3_nt: TGCGCCAGCAGCTTGGTGGCGAAAGATACGCAGTATTTT; cdr3_aa: CASSLVAKDTQYF
cdr3_length: 13; j_call: TRBJ2-3; clone_size: -; d_call: -; v_call: TRBV27; cdr3_nt: TGTGCCAGCAGTTTATGGGGCACAGATACGCAGTATTTT; cdr3_aa: CASSLWGTDTQYF
cdr3_length: 13; j_call: TRBJ2-1; clone_size: once; d_call: -; v_call: TRBV9; cdr3_nt: TGTGCCAGCAGCGTAGGGTTGATCAATGAGCAGTTCTTC; cdr3_aa: CASSVGLINEQFF
cdr3_length: 19; j_call: TRBJ2-5; clone_size: -; d_call: TRBD2; v_call: TRBV2; cdr3_nt: TGTGCCAGCAGTGAATCCTCGAGGACTAGCGGGAGGGTCCAAGAGACCCAGTACTTC; cdr3_aa: CASSESSRTSGRVQETQYF
cdr3_length: 18; j_call: TRBJ2-7; clone_size: -; d_call: TRBD2; v_call: TRBV28; cdr3_nt: TGTGCCAGTACCTCCCGGGAGGCGGGAGGGCCATCCCACTACGAGCAGTACTTC; cdr3_aa: CASTSREAGGPSHYEQYF
cdr3_length: 13; j_call: TRBJ1-1; clone_size: -; d_call: TRBD1; v_call: TRBV6-1; cdr3_nt: TGTGCCAGCAGACGACAGGGGAGCACTGAAGCTTTCTTT; cdr3_aa: CASRRQGSTEAFF
cdr3_length: 14; j_call: TRBJ2-7; clone_size: -; d_call: TRBD2; v_call: TRBV5-1; cdr3_nt: TGCGCCAGCAGCTCGGGACTACTCTCCTACGAGCAGTACTTC; cdr3_aa: CASSSGLLSYEQYF
cdr3_length: 14; j_call: TRBJ1-1; clone_size: -; d_call: -; v_call: TRBV29-1; cdr3_nt: TGCAGCGTTGCGAAGCTTTTAGAACGGGCTGAAGCTTTCTTT; cdr3_aa: CSVAKLLERAEAFF
cdr3_length: 13; j_call: TRBJ1-1; clone_size: few; d_call: -; v_call: TRBV5-4; cdr3_nt: TGTGCCAGCAGCCTCACAGGGAGCCCTGAAGCTTTCTTT; cdr3_aa: CASSLTGSPEAFF
cdr3_length: 12; j_call: TRBJ2-3; clone_size: once; d_call: TRBD2; v_call: TRBV10-3; cdr3_nt: TGTGCGAGCAGCGGGGCGGGGGATACGCAGTATTTT; cdr3_aa: CASSGAGDTQYF
cdr3_length: 13; j_call: TRBJ1-1; clone_size: -; d_call: -; v_call: TRBV7-9; cdr3_nt: TGTGCCAGCAGCCCGGGGATGAACACTGAAGCTTTCTTT; cdr3_aa: CASSPGMNTEAFF
cdr3_length: 16; j_call: TRBJ1-2; clone_size: medium-sized; d_call: -; v_call: TRBV9; cdr3_nt: TGTGCCAGCAGCGTGGACAGCCAAACCGACAACTATGGCTACACCTTC; cdr3_aa: CASSVDSQTDNYGYTF
cdr3_length: 13; j_call: TRBJ2-5; clone_size: -; d_call: TRBD2; v_call: TRBV30; cdr3_nt: TGTGCCTGGAGTGAACTAGCGGGAGAGACCCAGTACTTC; cdr3_aa: CAWSELAGETQYF
cdr3_length: 15; j_call: TRBJ1-1; clone_size: -; d_call: TRBD1; v_call: TRBV7-9; cdr3_nt: TGTGCCAGCAGCTCATGGGACAGACTGAACACTGAAGCTTTCTTT; cdr3_aa: CASSSWDRLNTEAFF
cdr3_length: 14; j_call: TRBJ1-5; clone_size: -; d_call: -; v_call: TRBV7-8; cdr3_nt: TGTGCCAGCAGCCTTACAGGGAAAAATCAGCCCCAGCATTTT; cdr3_aa: CASSLTGKNQPQHF
cdr3_length: 21; j_call: TRBJ2-7; clone_size: few; d_call: TRBD1; v_call: TRBV14; cdr3_nt: TGTGCCAGCAGCCAGGAAGACAGGACGATCGGACAGGGTCCTCTTGACTACGAGCAGTACTTC; cdr3_aa: CASSQEDRTIGQGPLDYEQYF